These 32 T cell receptor beta chains were all obtained from the same sample, sequenced in a study of blood T cell repertoires in COVID-19. Libraries were prepared by immunoSEQ multiplex PCR; TCRdb keeps only in-frame clonotypes and omits some of them. Of more than 200,000 clones listed, 80% are singletons. Sequencing used PBMCs or T cells enriched from blood (not recorded which). Receptors were obtained from a woman in her thirties or forties with acute COVID-19.

This sequence joins TRBV27 and TRBJ2-7, with 9 positions matching TRBD1. CDR3 size: 14 residues. V dropped 5 bases and J dropped 3; count of bases not matched to a gene: 5. Germline V gives CDR1 MNHEY, CDR2 SMNVEV (reference sequence). CDR3 sequence: CASSRGTGFYEQYF. DNA of the CDR3: TGTGCCAGCAGTAGAGGGACAGGGTTCTACGAGCAGTACTTC.

In the case of this clone: At one boundary the junction diverges from the germline segment, which might be a read error. The chain combines TRBV7-9 with TRBJ1-1; D call uncertain. CDR1 is SEHNR and CDR2 is FQNEAQ in the germline V gene (reference sequence). The CDR3 sequence is 14 residues long. The CDR3 region has the DNA TGTGCCAGCAGCTCCCAAGAGGGAGTAGATGAAACTTTCTTT. This translates into CASSSQEGVDETFF.

This chain joins TRBV30 and TRBJ1-6; D is unclear. This CDR3 spans 13 amino acids. V lost 1 base and J lost 8, with 9 bases in between. Germline V gene sequence: CDR1 GTSNPN, CDR2 SVGIG (reference sequence). For the CDR3, the DNA is TGTGCCTGGAGTGCGGCCGGGGATTCACCCCTCCACTTT. Translated, it gives CAWSAAGDSPLHF.

The chain carries TRBV30 and TRBJ2-1; 10 bases line up with TRBD2. CDR1 and CDR2 (germline): GTSNPN, SVGIG (reference sequence). Unmatched junction bases numbered 9, after V lost 3 bases and J lost 7 bases. The CDR3 covers 15 residues. The CDR3 DNA sequence: TGTGCCTGGAGGGCCCTAGCGGGAGACGGGAATGAGCAGTTCTTC. Translated, it gives CAWRALAGDGNEQFF.

In its sample, this clone was seen many times. This chain connects TRBV5-5 to TRBJ2-7; 11 nucleotides match TRBD2. J lost 0 bases, V lost 4 bases, and 0 bases had no gene match. The germline CDR1 and CDR2 sequences are SGHKS and YYEKEE (reference sequence). This CDR3 region has 14 residues. CDR3 residues: CASSTSGSSYEQYF. The CDR3, as DNA: TGTGCCAGCAGCACTAGCGGGAGCTCCTACGAGCAGTACTTC.

The rearrangement joins TRBV2 to TRBJ1-5; no firm D call. The CDR3 is 13 amino acids. With 5 bases removed from V and 6 bases from J, the gap between germline ends came to 11 bases. Germline-derived CDR1 and CDR2 are SNHLY and FYNNEI. The chain's CDR3 is CASSLAGRQPQHF. As DNA, the CDR3 is TGTGCCAGCAGTCTAGCGGGCCGTCAGCCCCAGCATTTT.

The chain is built from TRBV5-5 and TRBJ2-4; D is perhaps TRBD2 (6 bases). CDR1 is SGHKS, CDR2 YYEKEE, per germline (reference sequence). CDR3 length: 18 amino acids. Trimming pared 3 bases from V and 6 bases from J, leaving 25 bases between. CDR3 sequence reads: CASSSAFLMSGAGNIQYF. The DNA for the CDR3 is TGTGCCAGCAGCTCCGCCTTCCTAATGAGTGGAGCGGGAAACATTCAGTACTTC.

This rearrangement joins TRBV10-3 to TRBJ2-2; 11 bases agree with TRBD2. CDR1 ENHRY and CDR2 SYGVKD come from the germline V gene. This CDR3 is 17 amino acids long. The V segment lost 3 bases and the J segment 0 bases; nucleotides outside the gene matches: 3. CDR3: CAISDPGLAANTGELFF. The CDR3 DNA sequence: TGTGCCATCAGTGATCCGGGACTAGCGGCGAACACCGGGGAGCTGTTTTTT.

The V gene is TRBV6-5, the J gene TRBJ2-1, with D possibly being TRBD1 (5 bases). In germline, CDR1 is MNHEY, CDR2 SVGAGI. Trimming removed 2 bases from V and 0 bases from J, with 8 bases in between. This CDR3 contains 15 residues. Here the CDR3 reads CASSYPGRSYNEQFF. The DNA of the CDR3 is TGTGCCAGCAGTTACCCAGGGCGCTCCTACAATGAGCAGTTCTTC.

The rearrangement links TRBV7-9 to TRBJ2-5; a possible D gene is TRBD2 (6 bases). The CDR3 sequence is 13 residues long. V gave up 3 bases and J gave up 5 bases, with 10 bases separating them. Germline V CDR1 and CDR2: SEHNR, FQNEAQ (reference sequence). The CDR3 loop is CASSFPRGETQYF. The DNA for the CDR3 is TGTGCCAGCAGCTTTCCTCGGGGGGAGACCCAGTACTTC.

For this clone: A junction end diverges from the germline sequence, so it may reflect a read error. This rearrangement joins TRBV10-1 to TRBJ2-7, with D perhaps TRBD2 (5 bases). In germline, CDR1 is WNHNN, CDR2 SYGVQD (reference sequence). The CDR3 covers 15 residues. The CDR3 region has the DNA TGCGCCAGCACTGAGGGTCCCCCTAGCTCCTACGAGCAGTACTTC. It codes for CASTEGPPSSYEQYF.

The V call is TRBV6-5, the J call TRBJ1-5; D perhaps matches TRBD1 (6 bases). CDR1 MNHEY and CDR2 SVGAGI come from the germline V gene. V gave up 6 bases and J gave up 7 bases, with 13 bases separating them. The CDR3 spans 13 residues. CDR3 DNA sequence: TGTGCCAGCAGCCGGACAGCAAACCAGCCCCAGCATTTT. Protein product: CASSRTANQPQHF.

The chain has TRBV6-5 and TRBJ1-6; a weak D match, TRBD1 (6 bases). The V gene's germline CDR1 is MNHEY and CDR2 SVGAGI. CDR3 length: 14 amino acids. The V and J ends lost 4 bases and 6 bases respectively, with 10 bases between them. CDR3 coding DNA: TGTGCCAGCAGTTGGGACAAGGTTAATTCACCCCTCCACTTT. This gives the protein CASSWDKVNSPLHF.

Turning to this clone: The junction departs from germline at one end; a sequencing error may be responsible. The rearrangement uses TRBV9 and TRBJ2-7; TRBD2 is a possible D gene (6 bases). CDR1 is SGDLS and CDR2 is YYNGEE in the germline V gene. This CDR3 contains 11 residues. The CDR3 DNA sequence: TGTGCCAGCAGCGCCGGGGGACTCCAGCATTTC. Translating gives CASSAGGLQHF. The variable domain in full, completed from reference TRBV9 and TRBJ2-7, reads DSGVTQTPKHLITATGQRVTLRCSPRSGDLSVYWYQQSLDQGLQFLIQYYNGEERAKGNILERFSAQQFPDLHSELNLSSLELGDSALYFCASSAGGLQHFGPGTRLTVT.

The chain employs TRBV7-2 and TRBJ2-5; D possibly corresponds to TRBD2 (6 bases). V shed 2 bases and J shed 2 bases, with 9 bases lying between them. From germline, CDR1 is SGHTA and CDR2 FQGNSA. The CDR3 has 14 residues. CDR3 bases: TGTGCCAGCAGCTTATTGGCGGGGCAAGAGACCCAGTACTTC. It specifies CASSLLAGQETQYF.

V gene TRBV21-1 combines with J gene TRBJ1-2; TRBD1, the table's D call, was not compared with the DNA. TRBV21-1 is given as a pseudogene. The CDR3 has 13 amino acids. This CDR3 reads CASSNSGGYGYTF. In nucleotides, the CDR3 is TGTGCCAGCAGCAATTCAGGGGGCTACGGCTACACCTTC.

The chain links TRBV18 to TRBJ1-4; D unresolved. The CDR3 runs 14 residues. Trimming removed 6 bases at V and 8 bases at J, with 16 bases between. In germline, CDR1 is KGHSH, CDR2 LQKENI. The chain's CDR3 is CASSPETFGEKLFF. The CDR3 DNA reads TGTGCCAGCTCTCCCGAAACTTTCGGGGAAAAACTGTTTTTT. Full variable domain (missing parts from reference TRBV18 and TRBJ1-4): NAGVMQNPRHLVRRRGQEARLRCSPMKGHSHVYWYRQLPEEGLKFMVYLQKENIIDESGMPKERFSAEFPKEGPSILRIQQVVRGDSAAYFCASSPETFGEKLFFGSGTQLSVL.

The V gene is TRBV19, the J gene TRBJ2-2; 13 nucleotides align to TRBD2. V dropped 7 bases and J dropped 6; count of bases not matched to a gene: 8. CDR3 length: 16 amino acids. Germline CDR1 LNHDA, CDR2 SQIVND (reference sequence). The CDR3 coding sequence is TGTGCCAGTAAACCGGGACTAGCGGGATTATCCGGGGAGCTGTTTTTT. This translates into CASKPGLAGLSGELFF.

The chain combines TRBV5-5 with TRBJ2-5, with D tentatively TRBD2 (6 bases). The ends were cut back, 4 bases at V and 5 bases at J, with 21 bases in the middle. The CDR3 covers 16 residues. Germline CDR1 reads SGHKS; CDR2 reads YYEKEE (reference sequence). CDR3 sequence: CASSPRGTVGTETQYF. In DNA, the CDR3 is TGTGCCAGCAGCCCTCGCGGGACGGTGGGGACGGAGACCCAGTACTTC.

This clone was seen a handful of times. The J gene is TRBJ1-4, the V gene TRBV11-2; tentative D call: TRBD1 (6 bases). The CDR3 is made up of 15 amino acids. Germline lookup yields CDR1 SGHAT and CDR2 FQNNGV. V was clipped by 0 bases and J by 7 bases, with 12 bases between them. In nucleotides, the CDR3 is TGTGCCAGCAGCTTAGACGCGGGGGCGGGTGAAAAACTGTTTTTT. Amino acids: CASSLDAGAGEKLFF.

This clone appeared many times. The chain links TRBV28 to TRBJ2-2; D is possibly TRBD1 (5 bases). Germline CDR1 and CDR2: MDHEN and SYDVKM. This CDR3 comprises 14 residues. Deletions cut 6 bases from V and 0 bases from J, with 8 bases between. CDR3 amino acids: CASSGHPNTGELFF. The CDR3 DNA is TGTGCCAGCAGCGGACACCCGAACACCGGGGAGCTGTTTTTT. The full variable domain, rest sourced from reference TRBV28 and TRBJ2-2, is DVKVTQSSRYLVKRTGEKVFLECVQDMDHENMFWYRQDPGLGLRLIYFSYDVKMKEKGDIPEGYSVSREKKERFSLILESASTNQTSMYLCASSGHPNTGELFFGEGSRLTVL.

The CDR3, as DNA: TGTGCCAGCAGCCAAGAGACTAGCGGGAGAATGGTAAGAGTTTCCTACAATGAGCAGTTCTTC. It translates to CASSQETSGRMVRVSYNEQFF. The V gene is TRBV4-2, the J gene TRBJ2-1; 12 nucleotides line up with TRBD2. With V trimmed by 0 bases and J by 1 base, 13 bases remained unmatched. Looked up from germline, CDR1 is LGHNA and CDR2 is YNFKEQ. This CDR3 comprises 21 residues.

This chain connects TRBV29-1 to TRBJ2-3, with 9 nucleotides matching TRBD1. Germline V CDR1 and CDR2: SQVTM, ANQGSEA. The CDR3 sequence is 13 residues long. V trimming: 4 bases; J trimming: 5 bases; junction bases outside the gene matches: 4. This chain's CDR3 is CSVGYRGRDTQYF. The CDR3 nucleotides read TGCAGCGTTGGTTACAGGGGGCGAGATACGCAGTATTTT.

The chain joins TRBV6-2 or TRBV6-3 to TRBJ1-6; maybe TRBD1 (6 bases). This CDR3 is 15 amino acids long. CDR1 is MNHEY, CDR2 SVGEGT, per germline. V dropped 5 bases and J dropped 7 bases, with 15 bases sitting between them. The DNA for the CDR3 is TGTGCCAGCAGTCGACAGGAAAGCAGGAATTCACCCCTCCACTTT. Residues: CASSRQESRNSPLHF.

This chain links TRBV6-2 or TRBV6-3 with TRBJ1-5, with no clear D. The CDR3 totals 17 residues. Trimming pared 0 bases from V and 0 bases from J, leaving 12 bases between. Germline V gene data show CDR1 as MNHEY and CDR2 as SVGEGT. CDR3 in DNA: TGTGCCAGCAGTTACTCGACTTGGTCGGATAGCAATCAGCCCCAGCATTTT. Translated: CASSYSTWSDSNQPQHF.

The chain joins TRBV5-1 to TRBJ2-5, with 9 bases matching TRBD1. J was trimmed by 1 base and V by 2 bases; bases with no gene match: 3. The V gene's germline CDR1 is SGHRS and CDR2 YFSETQ. The CDR3 totals 15 residues. CDR3 nucleotides: TGCGCCAGCAGCTTACAGGGGGCGCGCCAAGAGACCCAGTACTTC. This codes for CASSLQGARQETQYF.

This clone was seen only a few times. The chain is built from TRBV7-2 and TRBJ1-3; 11 nucleotides align to TRBD1. Germline V gene sequence: CDR1 SGHTA, CDR2 FQGNSA. V trimming: 3 bases; J trimming: 4 bases; junction bases outside the gene matches: 8. The CDR3 is 17 amino acids. The CDR3 loop is CASSFQGQGARGNTIYF. CDR3 sequence (DNA): TGTGCCAGCAGCTTCCAAGGACAGGGGGCGAGGGGAAACACCATATATTTT.

The V gene is TRBV28, the J gene TRBJ2-5, with 8 positions matching TRBD2. Per germline, CDR1 MDHEN and CDR2 SYDVKM. V lost 3 bases and J lost 1; bases outside the gene matches: 4. The CDR3 runs 15 residues. CDR3 residues: CASSLGGGFQETQYF. The CDR3 coding sequence is TGTGCCAGCAGTTTGGGCGGGGGGTTCCAAGAGACCCAGTACTTC. Together with reference TRBV28 and TRBJ2-5, the CDR3 gives the full variable domain: DVKVTQSSRYLVKRTGEKVFLECVQDMDHENMFWYRQDPGLGLRLIYFSYDVKMKEKGDIPEGYSVSREKKERFSLILESASTNQTSMYLCASSLGGGFQETQYFGPGTRLLVL.

This chain connects TRBV28 to TRBJ2-7; 8 nucleotides line up with TRBD1. Germline values: CDR1 MDHEN, CDR2 SYDVKM. J lost 0 bases, V lost 6 bases, and 7 bases had no gene match. The CDR3 spans 15 residues. The CDR3 DNA follows: TGTGCCAGCAGACGACAGGGGTCGACCTCCTACGAGCAGTACTTC. Protein sequence: CASRRQGSTSYEQYF.

The chain joins TRBV4-2 to TRBJ2-6; no firm D call. In germline, CDR1 is LGHNA, CDR2 YNFKEQ. With 1 base removed from V and 1 base from J, the gap between germline ends came to 5 bases. The CDR3 extends over 15 amino acids. DNA for the CDR3: TGTGCCAGCAGCCAAGGTCAATCTGGGGCCAACGTCCTGACTTTC. It translates to CASSQGQSGANVLTF.

This chain uses TRBV19 with TRBJ1-2; 7 bases are a match to TRBD1. The CDR3 loop spans 19 amino acids. The V and J ends lost 6 bases and 0 bases, in that order; junction bases with no gene match: 19. Germline loops: CDR1 LNHDA, CDR2 SQIVND (reference sequence). CDR3 bases: TGTGCCAGTAGCCAAAAAACGGACAGGACCCAGACAGCTAACTATGGCTACACCTTC. The encoded protein is CASSQKTDRTQTANYGYTF.

The chain has TRBV18 and TRBJ2-7, with D unresolved. This CDR3 is 12 amino acids long. Trimming left V 3 bases short and J 7 bases short, with 10 bases between. Germline assignment: CDR1 KGHSH and CDR2 LQKENI. As DNA, the CDR3 is TGTGCCAGCTCACCCTTACCGCGAGAGCAGTACTTC. Translated: CASSPLPREQYF.